These 18 T cell receptor beta chains were all obtained from the same sample, sequenced in a study of long-term antiretroviral therapy in people with HIV. This was the immunoSEQ v3.0 assay at survey level. TCRdb's table, derived via immunoSEQ multiplex PCR, lists solely in-frame clones and lacks some. The sample lists about 16,000 clones; 95% were seen once. The input for sequencing was unsorted PBMCs, taken around 10 years after starting antiretroviral therapy. The receptors shown here come from a man aged 25-40 years with HIV.

V and J are TRBV2 and TRBJ2-3; D uncertain. The germline V gene encodes CDR1 SNHLY and CDR2 FYNNEI. V was trimmed by 10 bases and J by 2 bases, leaving 4 bases between them. The CDR3 is made up of 10 amino acids. The CDR3 here is CATITDTQYF. For the CDR3, the DNA is TGTGCCACCATCACAGATACGCAGTATTTT. Supplemented by reference TRBV2 and TRBJ2-3, the full variable domain reads EPEVTQTPSHQVTQMGQEVILRCVPISNHLYFYWYRQILGQKVEFLVSFYNNEISEKSEIFDDQFSVERPDGSNFTLKIRSTKLEDSAMYFCATITDTQYFGPGTRLTVL.

This chain connects TRBV6-1 to TRBJ1-6; a possible D gene is TRBD1 (5 bases). The CDR3 is made up of 15 amino acids. Germline lookup yields CDR1 MNHNS and CDR2 SASEGT. The germline V and J ends were trimmed by 3 bases and 5 bases, with 11 bases remaining between them. The CDR3 DNA is TGTGCCAGCAGTGACGGGGGGGACCATAATTCACCCCTCCACTTT. Translated: CASSDGGDHNSPLHF.

This chain uses TRBV5-1 with TRBJ1-1; 9 nucleotides line up with TRBD1. The germline V gene has CDR1 SGHRS and CDR2 YFSETQ. V gave up 0 bases and J gave up 4 bases; unmatched junction bases: 7. The CDR3 spans 16 residues. CDR3 sequence (DNA): TGCGCCAGCAGCTTGGCCCCTACAGGGGGCGGCACTGAAGCTTTCTTT. Amino acids: CASSLAPTGGGTEAFF.

The chain couples TRBV18 to TRBJ2-6; D uncertain. CDR1 and CDR2 (germline): KGHSH, LQKENI. V shed 4 bases and J shed 2 bases, with 12 bases lying between them. The CDR3 is made up of 16 amino acids. The CDR3 DNA is TGTGCCAGCTCACGCGCTTCTGGGGCTGGGGCCAACGTCCTGACTTTC. Translated: CASSRASGAGANVLTF.

The chain has TRBV2 and TRBJ1-4, with 8 positions matching TRBD1. The CDR3 loop spans 14 amino acids. Losses at the gene ends were 2 bases for V and 5 bases for J; bases not matched to a gene: 1. Germline V gives CDR1 SNHLY, CDR2 FYNNEI. The chain's CDR3 is CASSERTGNEKLFF. Here the CDR3 DNA reads TGTGCCAGCAGTGAAAGGACAGGGAATGAAAAACTGTTTTTT.

The CDR3 sequence is CASTLVREETQYF. The DNA for the CDR3 is TGTGCCAGCACTTTAGTCCGTGAAGAGACCCAGTACTTC. The chain uses TRBV2 and TRBJ2-5; D is uncertain. The germline CDR1 and CDR2 sequences are SNHLY and FYNNEI. Between the trimmed V and J ends, which lost 7 bases and 3 bases, there was a span of 12 bases. This CDR3 is built from 13 residues.

The genes are TRBV5-1 and TRBJ1-3; no definite D call. Looked up from germline, CDR1 is SGHRS and CDR2 is YFSETQ. V was shortened by 0 bases and J by 0 bases, with 13 bases between the two germline ends. The CDR3 totals 17 residues. The CDR3 region is CASSLVPLRLSGNTIYF. The CDR3 region has the DNA TGCGCCAGCAGCTTGGTTCCCTTACGGCTCTCTGGAAACACCATATATTTT.

This clone has only one observation. The CDR3 protein is CASHDGNEAFF. CDR3 DNA: TGTGCCAGTCATGACGGTAATGAAGCTTTCTTT. The chain joins TRBV27 to TRBJ1-1; D gene uncertain. Germline-derived CDR1 and CDR2 are MNHEY and SMNVEV (reference sequence). CDR3 length equals 11 residues. V lost 9 bases and J 7 bases, leaving 12 bases between the germline ends.

V is TRBV5-6 and J is TRBJ2-2; unclear D gene. The ends were cut back, 5 bases at V and 6 bases at J, with 11 bases in the middle. This CDR3 comprises 13 residues. The germline V gene has CDR1 SGHDT and CDR2 YYEEEE. The CDR3 loop is CASSKPQPGELFF. CDR3 nucleotides: TGTGCCAGCAGTAAACCCCAACCCGGGGAGCTGTTTTTT.

This chain uses TRBV18 with TRBJ1-3; 10 positions agree with TRBD1. The CDR3 covers 19 residues. Germline V gives CDR1 KGHSH, CDR2 LQKENI. V lost 3 bases to trimming and J lost 0 bases; unmatched junction nucleotides: 11. CDR3 loop: CASSPNSGQGSYSGNTIYF. The DNA of the CDR3 is TGTGCCAGCTCACCCAACTCGGGACAGGGGTCCTACTCTGGAAACACCATATATTTT. The full variable domain, its missing parts supplied by reference TRBV18 and TRBJ1-3, is NAGVMQNPRHLVRRRGQEARLRCSPMKGHSHVYWYRQLPEEGLKFMVYLQKENIIDESGMPKERFSAEFPKEGPSILRIQQVVRGDSAAYFCASSPNSGQGSYSGNTIYFGEGSWLTVV.

J is TRBJ2-5 and V is TRBV7-6; a possible D gene is TRBD1 (6 bases). Germline CDR1 is SGHVS and CDR2 is FNYEAQ. V was clipped by 1 base and J by 5 bases, with 17 bases between them. This CDR3 comprises 16 residues. The CDR3 loop reads CASSLGQGNIWETQYF. DNA of the CDR3: TGTGCCAGCAGCTTAGGGCAGGGGAATATTTGGGAGACCCAGTACTTC.

This sequence joins TRBV5-6 and TRBJ1-5; D is uncertain. Trimming took 4 bases from V and 2 from J, leaving 13 bases between them. The length of the CDR3 is 15 residues. CDR1 and CDR2 (germline): SGHDT, YYEEEE. CDR3 region: CASSPYLGGNQPQHF. The CDR3, as DNA: TGTGCCAGCAGCCCGTATTTAGGAGGCAATCAGCCCCAGCATTTT.

The J gene is TRBJ2-3, the V gene TRBV11-2, with TRBD2 identical over 7 bases. The CDR3 covers 19 residues. J lost 6 bases, V lost 3 bases, and 21 bases had no gene match. CDR1 is SGHAT and CDR2 is FQNNGV in the germline V gene. The CDR3 nucleotides are TGTGCCAGCAGCTTTCGGAAAAACGATCTAGCGGTTCTCCGGGATACGCAGTATTTT. It codes for CASSFRKNDLAVLRDTQYF.

The chain employs TRBV27 and TRBJ1-2; 9 nucleotides agree with TRBD1. The germline gives CDR1 MNHEY, CDR2 SMNVEV (reference sequence). The CDR3 loop spans 14 amino acids. The V gene end was trimmed by 5 bases and the J gene end by 6 bases; junction bases not matched to a gene: 7. Here the CDR3 reads CASSPRDRADGYTF. CDR3 DNA: TGTGCCAGCAGTCCCCGGGACAGGGCGGATGGCTACACCTTC.

The chain is built from TRBV6-1 and TRBJ2-5, with D perhaps given as TRBD1 or TRBD2 (5 bases each). The germline gives CDR1 MNHNS, CDR2 SASEGT. The CDR3 runs 12 residues. The CDR3 reads CASRAWGETQYF. CDR3 DNA sequence: TGTGCAAGCCGGGCCTGGGGGGAGACCCAGTACTTC.

The chain is built from TRBV5-1 and TRBJ2-1, with 10 nucleotides matching TRBD2. This CDR3 has 14 amino acids. The germline V gene has CDR1 SGHRS and CDR2 YFSETQ. Unmatched junction bases numbered 4, after V lost 5 bases and J lost 5 bases. This CDR3 reads CASSPSGGDNEQFF. The CDR3 region has the DNA TGCGCCAGCAGTCCCAGCGGGGGGGACAATGAGCAGTTCTTC.

The CDR3 nucleotides read TGTGCTAGTGGTTTGGTAGGTAACACTGAAGCTTTCTTT. It specifies CASGLVGNTEAFF. The gene calls are TRBV12-5 and TRBJ1-1; D not resolved. This CDR3 comprises 13 residues. Germline V gene lookup returns CDR1 LGHNT and CDR2 FRNRAP. V was cut by 0 bases and J by 2 bases, with 4 bases left in between.

The chain has TRBV6-1 and TRBJ1-5; no reliable D call. Trimming took off 2 bases at V and 7 bases at J, with 12 bases between the two ends. CDR3 length: 14 residues. CDR1 MNHNS and CDR2 SASEGT come from the germline V gene. The CDR3 reads CASSESLLLQPQHF. CDR3 DNA sequence: TGTGCCAGCAGTGAATCTCTGCTTCTCCAGCCCCAGCATTTT.